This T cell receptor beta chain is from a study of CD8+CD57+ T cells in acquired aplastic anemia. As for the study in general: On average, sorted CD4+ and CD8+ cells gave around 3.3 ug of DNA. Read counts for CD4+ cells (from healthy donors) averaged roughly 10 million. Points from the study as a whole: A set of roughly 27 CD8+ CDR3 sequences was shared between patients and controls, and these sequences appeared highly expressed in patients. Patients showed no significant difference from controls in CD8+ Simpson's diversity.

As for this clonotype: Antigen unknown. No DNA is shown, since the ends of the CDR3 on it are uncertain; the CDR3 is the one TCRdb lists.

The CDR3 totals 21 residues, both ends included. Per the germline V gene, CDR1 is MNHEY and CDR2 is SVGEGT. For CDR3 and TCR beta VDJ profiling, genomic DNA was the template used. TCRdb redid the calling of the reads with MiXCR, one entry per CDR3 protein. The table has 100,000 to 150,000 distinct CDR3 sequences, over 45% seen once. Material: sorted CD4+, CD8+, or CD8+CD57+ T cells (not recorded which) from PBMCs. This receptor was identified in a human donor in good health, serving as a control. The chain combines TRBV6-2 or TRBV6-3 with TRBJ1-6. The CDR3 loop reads CASSYSSNCASSSTSVTPLHF.